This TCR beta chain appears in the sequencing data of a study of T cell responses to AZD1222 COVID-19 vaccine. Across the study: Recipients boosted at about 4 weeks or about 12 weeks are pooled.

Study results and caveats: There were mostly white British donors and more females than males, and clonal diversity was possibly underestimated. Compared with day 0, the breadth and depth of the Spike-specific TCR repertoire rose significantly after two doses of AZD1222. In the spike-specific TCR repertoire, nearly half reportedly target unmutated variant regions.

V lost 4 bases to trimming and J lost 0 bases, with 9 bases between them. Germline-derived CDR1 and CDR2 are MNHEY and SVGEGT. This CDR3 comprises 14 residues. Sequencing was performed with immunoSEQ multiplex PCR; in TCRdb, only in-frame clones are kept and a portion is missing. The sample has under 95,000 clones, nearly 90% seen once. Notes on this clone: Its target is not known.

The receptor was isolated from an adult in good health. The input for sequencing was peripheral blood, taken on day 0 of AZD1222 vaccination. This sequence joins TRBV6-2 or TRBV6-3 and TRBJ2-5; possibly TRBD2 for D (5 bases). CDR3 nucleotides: TGTGCCAGCAGTTGGGCTAGCTACCAAGAGACCCAGTACTTC. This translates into CASSWASYQETQYF.